A selection of T cell receptor beta chains follows, all from one sample in a study of persistence of HIV-infected CD4 T cells. Data came from immunoSEQ multiplex PCR; TCRdb stores just in-frame clones and leaves some out. This sample has some 58,000 clones, with roughly 75% found just once. Which antigens these TCRs recognize remains unknown. This specimen consisted of CD4+ T cells sorted from PBMCs after approximately 20-hour stimulation, obtained from a patient who received antiretroviral therapy. These receptors came from an adult man with HIV who was CMV-seropositive. CDR3s include the opening cysteine and the closing phenylalanine or tryptophan. D genes are given only for firm matches. Rows may omit the clone size; those that give it use once, few, many or a size class.

V gene	D gene	clone size	J gene	CDR3 DNA	CDR3 protein
TRBV18	NA	NA	TRBJ2-3	TGTGCCAGCTCAAGCACTAGCACAGATACGCAGTATTTT	CASSSTSTDTQYF
TRBV5-1	NA	NA	TRBJ2-2	TGCGCCAGCAGCCGTGGGACTCCGGGGACCGGGGAGCTGTTTTTT	CASSRGTPGTGELFF
TRBV11-2	TRBD1	once	TRBJ2-7	TGTGCCAGCAGCTTCACGTCGACAGGGTCGAACGAGCAGTACTTC	CASSFTSTGSNEQYF
TRBV3-1/TRBV3-2	TRBD1	NA	TRBJ1-2	TGTGCCAGCAGCAACCGACAGGGGATTCTCGGCTACACCTTC	CASSNRQGILGYTF
TRBV11-2	NA	NA	TRBJ2-7	TGTGCCAGCAGCTTAGTGGCGGCGGCTGTTGGATACGAGCAGTACTTC	CASSLVAAAVGYEQYF
TRBV19	TRBD2	few	TRBJ2-1	TGTGCCAGTAGCCTGACTAGCGGGGGAAGTTATGAGCAGTTCTTC	CASSLTSGGSYEQFF
TRBV5-1	NA	NA	TRBJ1-6	TGCGCCAGCCGGGACACAAATTCACCCCTCCACTTT	CASRDTNSPLHF
TRBV3-1/TRBV3-2	NA	once	TRBJ2-2	TGTGCCAGCAGCCAAGAATATATCGCCGGGGAGCTGTTTTTT	CASSQEYIAGELFF
TRBV19	NA	few	TRBJ2-1	TGTGCCAGTAGTCCCGGGACAACTGAGCAGTTCTTC	CASSPGTTEQFF
TRBV7-2	TRBD1	NA	TRBJ2-1	TGTGCCAGCAGTTTTCGGACAGGGAACAATGAGCAGTTCTTC	CASSFRTGNNEQFF